A selection of T cell receptor beta chains follows, all from one sample in a study of CD8+CD57+ T cells in acquired aplastic anemia. Using its own MiXCR run on the reads, TCRdb lists one record per CDR3 protein. There are 220,000 or so distinct CDR3 sequences in the sample; more than 55% occur only once, and around 50% lies in the top ten. Material for sequencing was sorted CD4+, CD8+, or CD8+CD57+ T cells (not recorded which) from PBMCs. These receptors were taken from a human donor with aplastic anemia. The CDR3 runs from the conserved cysteine through the conserved F or W. D genes are given only for firm matches. Where a row states a size, it is once, few, many or the class of an expanded clone; other rows omit it.

TRBJ2-7 | - | TRBV10-1 | - | CASSESTGRSGEQYF | TGCGCCAGCAGTGAGTCAACAGGGAGATCGGGAGAGCAGTACTTC
TRBJ2-7 | TRBD2 | TRBV19 | - | CASSATLGSGRREQYF | TGTGCCAGTAGTGCCACCCTGGGAAGCGGGAGAAGAGAGCAGTACTTC
TRBJ1-5 | - | TRBV9 | once | CASSVGPLNQPQHF | TGTGCCAGCAGCGTGGGCCCGCTAAATCAGCCCCAGCATTTT
TRBJ1-3 | - | TRBV14 | - | CASTRQEGGNTIYF | TGTGCCAGCACTCGACAAGAAGGAGGAAACACCATATATTTT
TRBJ2-7 | - | TRBV10-1 | - | CASSPERAPYEQYF | TGCGCCAGCAGCCCCGAGCGGGCGCCCTACGAGCAGTACTTC
TRBJ2-1 | - | TRBV29-1 | - | CSVEGGGANEQFF | TGCAGCGTAGAGGGGGGGGGTGCAAATGAGCAGTTCTTC
TRBJ1-5 | TRBD1 | TRBV12-3/TRBV12-4 | - | CASSWTGSHQPQHF | TGTGCCAGCAGCTGGACAGGGTCCCATCAGCCCCAGCATTTT
TRBJ2-7 | TRBD1 | TRBV20-1 | - | CSARDTMGQGPYEQYF | TGCAGTGCTAGGGATACTATGGGACAGGGACCCTACGAGCAGTACTTC
TRBJ2-7 | - | TRBV2 | few | CASSALKLPPPFEQYF | TGTGCCAGCAGCGCCCTGAAACTACCTCCCCCCTTCGAGCAGTACTTC
TRBJ1-5 | TRBD1 | TRBV29-1 | - | CSVRTGGGGNQPQHF | TGCAGCGTTAGGACAGGGGGTGGGGGCAATCAGCCCCAGCATTTT
TRBJ2-7 | TRBD1 | TRBV6-5 | many | CASSPKGGHEQYF | TGTGCCAGCAGTCCTAAAGGGGGCCACGAGCAGTACTTC
TRBJ1-6 | TRBD1 | TRBV6-6 | - | CASSYDRGGNSPPHF | TGTGCCAGCAGTTACGACAGGGGCGGAAATTCACCCCCCCACTTT
TRBJ2-3 | - | TRBV19 | - | CASTRVGTDTQYF | TGTGCCAGTACGAGGGTGGGCACAGATACGCAGTATTTT
TRBJ1-5 | - | TRBV19 | - | CASSIVAEPQHF | TGTGCCAGTAGTATAGTCGCCGAGCCCCAGCATTTT
TRBJ2-2 | - | TRBV19 | - | CASSSTSVTGELFF | TGTGCCAGTAGCTCGACTAGTGTCACCGGGGAGCTGTTTTTT
TRBJ2-3 | - | TRBV11-2 | - | CASSRDAHGDTQYF | TGTGCCAGCAGCCGGGACGCCCACGGGGATACGCAGTATTTT
TRBJ2-3 | - | TRBV7-9 | - | CASSQMSTDTQYF | TGTGCCAGCAGCCAGATGAGCACAGATACGCAGTATTTT
TRBJ2-2 | - | TRBV20-1 | - | CSASKLTGELFF | TGCAGTGCTTCTAAATTGACCGGGGAGCTGTTTTTT
TRBJ2-1 | - | TRBV20-1 | - | CSAGRDPYEQFF | TGCAGTGCTGGGCGGGACCCTTATGAGCAGTTCTTC
TRBJ2-7 | - | TRBV20-1 | few | CSARPLRSGLGYEQYF | TGCAGTGCTAGACCCCTCAGGTCGGGGCTAGGCTACGAGCAGTACTTC
TRBJ2-7 | TRBD1 | TRBV7-2 | - | CASKDRDRNEQYF | TGTGCCAGCAAAGACCGGGACAGAAACGAGCAGTACTTC
TRBJ2-3 | TRBD2 | TRBV6-2/TRBV6-3 | - | CASSFTGFTSGVRTDTQYF | TGTGCCAGCAGTTTTACAGGATTTACTAGCGGGGTCCGCACAGATACGCAGTATTTT
TRBJ1-6 | - | TRBV4-1 | - | CASSPPWGENSPLHF | TGCGCCAGCAGCCCTCCGTGGGGGGAAAATTCACCCCTCCACTTT
TRBJ1-1 | TRBD1 | TRBV7-2 | - | CASSLQATGDTEAFF | TGTGCCAGCAGCTTACAGGCCACAGGGGACACTGAAGCTTTCTTT
TRBJ2-1 | - | TRBV10-3 | - | CAISEAARKFF | TGTGCCATCAGTGAGGCGGCGAGAAAGTTCTTC
TRBJ2-7 | - | TRBV10-3 | - | CAISESATYEQYF | TGTGCCATCAGTGAGTCAGCAACCTACGAGCAGTACTTC
TRBJ2-4 | TRBD2 | TRBV15 | - | CATSRDVRGLKTDIQYF | TGTGCCACCAGCAGAGATGTTCGGGGACTAAAGACAGACATTCAGTACTTC
TRBJ1-1 | - | TRBV18 | - | CASSPRGDPNTEAFF | TGTGCCAGCTCACCACGGGGGGATCCGAACACTGAAGCTTTCTTT
TRBJ1-2 | - | TRBV7-6 | - | CASSQRGGFYGYTF | TGTGCCAGCAGCCAAAGGGGCGGCTTCTATGGCTACACCTTC